The 23 T cell receptor beta chains presented below share a single source sample, sequenced in a study of type 1 and type 2 diabetes patients. PCR was run on genomic DNA. The TCR beta CDR3 region was amplified using 30 forward and 13 reverse primers. One entry per CDR3 protein results from TCRdb running MiXCR on the multiplex PCR reads. Among around 300,000 distinct CDR3 sequences, around 47% were seen once, and the ten largest hold roughly 13%. The sequenced sample was peripheral blood mononuclear cells (PBMCs). These TCRs come from a man aged 18 to 29 with type 2 diabetes.

The chain has TRBV6-6 and TRBJ2-3; D gene uncertain. The germline V gene encodes CDR1 MNHNY and CDR2 SVGAGI (reference sequence). The CDR3 is 13 amino acids. Trimming stripped 4 bases from V and 2 bases from J, with 7 bases between. CDR3 nucleotides: TGTGCCAGCAGTTTCCCGGACACAGATACGCAGTATTTT. As protein: CASSFPDTDTQYF.

The CDR3 region has the DNA TGTGCCAGCAGCTGGGCCGGGTCCTACGAGCAGTACTTC. Its translation is CASSWAGSYEQYF. This sequence joins TRBV7-2 and TRBJ2-7, with no clear D. Germline CDR1 SGHTA, CDR2 FQGNSA. V lost 4 bases to trimming and J lost 1 base, with 8 bases between them. This CDR3 comprises 13 residues.

This clonotype was observed a few times. The chain combines TRBV19 with TRBJ1-1; D is uncertain. V lost 0 bases and J 7 bases, leaving 9 bases between the germline ends. The CDR3 contains 13 residues. Germline assignment: CDR1 LNHDA and CDR2 SQIVND (reference sequence). The chain's CDR3 is CASSIDPGNEAFF. The CDR3 coding sequence is TGTGCCAGTAGTATAGATCCCGGAAATGAAGCTTTCTTT.

This chain connects TRBV9 to TRBJ2-2; no clear D gene. The V gene lost 4 bases and the J gene lost 1 base, with 17 bases spanning the gap. This CDR3 is 17 amino acids long. Germline lookup yields CDR1 SGDLS and CDR2 YYNGEE. The CDR3, as DNA: TGTGCCAGCAGCAACTCGCCGGTGACGGTGAACACCGGGGAGCTGTTTTTT. Amino acids: CASSNSPVTVNTGELFF. The complete variable domain, with remaining parts taken from reference TRBV9 and TRBJ2-2, reads DSGVTQTPKHLITATGQRVTLRCSPRSGDLSVYWYQQSLDQGLQFLIQYYNGEERAKGNILERFSAQQFPDLHSELNLSSLELGDSALYFCASSNSPVTVNTGELFFGEGSRLTVL.

This clonotype has ten or more counts. This chain uses TRBV10-3 with TRBJ1-2, with 7 positions matching TRBD1. CDR1 ENHRY and CDR2 SYGVKD come from the germline V gene. V shed 4 bases and J 8 bases; nucleotides not matched to a gene: 7. This CDR3 comprises 13 residues. CDR3 in DNA: TGTGCCATCAGTGGATCCGACAGGGTCGGCTACACCTTC. It translates to CAISGSDRVGYTF.

The chain is built from TRBV6-5 and TRBJ1-4; D unclear. This CDR3 spans 12 amino acids. Germline V gene sequence: CDR1 MNHEY, CDR2 SVGAGI. Trimming left V 8 bases short and J 11 bases short, with 15 bases between. CDR3 loop: CASHLALGKLFF. CDR3 coding DNA: TGTGCCAGCCATTTGGCATTGGGGAAACTGTTTTTT.

This clonotype was recorded at least ten times. The J gene is TRBJ1-2, the V gene TRBV7-2; 7 nucleotides align to TRBD1. The CDR3 is made up of 13 amino acids. Germline V lookup: CDR1 SGHTA, CDR2 FQGNSA. J lost 7 bases, V lost 5 bases, and 7 bases had no gene match. The CDR3 sequence is CASSIDRDSGYTF. The CDR3 DNA is TGTGCCAGCAGCATCGACAGGGACTCTGGCTACACCTTC.

This clonotype was recorded a few times. This chain connects TRBV7-8 to TRBJ1-1; tentatively, D is TRBD1 (5 bases). Per the germline V gene, CDR1 is SGHVS and CDR2 is FQNEAQ. V lost 1 base and J lost 5, with 17 bases in between. There are 16 residues in the CDR3. Here the CDR3 DNA reads TGTGCCAGCAGCTTAGTGGTGCTGGGGCGCCGAACTGAAGCTTTCTTT. It yields the protein CASSLVVLGRRTEAFF.

The gene calls are TRBV5-1 and TRBJ2-7, with D perhaps assigned TRBD1 or TRBD2 (5 bases each). Trimming pared 4 bases from V and 4 bases from J, leaving 15 bases between. Per germline, CDR1 SGHRS and CDR2 YFSETQ. CDR3 size: 14 residues. The CDR3 DNA reads TGCGCCAGCAGCCGCGCCGGGACGGATTACGAGCAGTACTTC. Its protein product is CASSRAGTDYEQYF.

This clonotype came up once. The V call is TRBV2, the J call TRBJ1-2; TRBD1 matches at 8 bases. This CDR3 is built from 13 residues. CDR1 is SNHLY, CDR2 FYNNEI, per germline. V dropped 11 bases and J dropped 3; count of bases not matched to a gene: 8. In DNA, the CDR3 is TGTGCCGGATGGACAGGGAGCGACTATGGCTACACCTTC. This sequence encodes CAGWTGSDYGYTF.

This chain uses TRBV29-1 with TRBJ2-1; TRBD2 aligns across 10 bases. CDR1 SQVTM and CDR2 ANQGSEA come from the germline V gene. Trimming removed 4 bases from V and 5 bases from J; junction bases left unmatched: 8. The CDR3 length is 15 residues. CDR3 DNA: TGCAGCGTTGGTCCGGCTAGCGGGAGTGACAATGAGCAGTTCTTC. This sequence encodes CSVGPASGSDNEQFF.

The V gene is TRBV28, the J gene TRBJ2-6, with TRBD2 matching 7 bases. J gave up 19 bases and V 3 bases, and 15 bases lay outside the gene matches. From germline, CDR1 is MDHEN and CDR2 SYDVKM. The CDR3 consists of 14 residues. CDR3 nucleotides: TGTGCCAGCAGTTTGTTAGGCACTTCGGGAGGCTACACTTTC. Protein: CASSLLGTSGGYTF.

This sequence joins TRBV15 and TRBJ1-5; no firm D call. The V gene's germline CDR1 is LNHNV and CDR2 YYDKDF (reference sequence). V lost 0 bases and J lost 10, with 13 bases in between. CDR3 length: 14 residues. The CDR3 is CATSRDRGPDPQHF. The CDR3 DNA follows: TGTGCCACCAGCAGAGATAGAGGGCCCGATCCCCAGCATTTT.

The chain links TRBV7-2 to TRBJ2-3, with 12 bases that match TRBD2. The J segment lost 0 bases and the V segment lost 5 bases, leaving 12 bases of the junction unmatched. This CDR3 is 19 amino acids long. Germline CDR1 SGHTA, CDR2 FQGNSA. DNA for the CDR3: TGTGCCAGCAGCGCGCCTAGCGGGGGGGGCACGACTAGCACAGATACGCAGTATTTT. The encoded protein is CASSAPSGGGTTSTDTQYF.

The chain links TRBV30 to TRBJ2-3, with unresolved D. Trimming took 6 bases from V and 0 from J, leaving 13 bases between them. The CDR3 has 14 amino acids. Germline V gene lookup returns CDR1 GTSNPN and CDR2 SVGIG (reference sequence). This CDR3 reads CACLGALSTDTQYF. In nucleotides, the CDR3 is TGTGCCTGTCTCGGAGCGCTCAGCACAGATACGCAGTATTTT.

The V gene is TRBV18, the J gene TRBJ1-1; tentatively, D is TRBD1 (6 bases). Germline V gives CDR1 KGHSH, CDR2 LQKENI. This CDR3 contains 15 residues. The V end was cut by 3 bases, the J end by 1 base, with 12 bases between. The CDR3 DNA sequence: TGTGCCAGCTCACCTTCAGGGGTGGGGAACACTGAAGCTTTCTTT. It specifies CASSPSGVGNTEAFF.

The CDR3 bases are TGTGCCAGCAGTTTACTCGATATGACAGGGGATCCGTCTGGGGCCAACGTCCTGACTTTC. It yields the protein CASSLLDMTGDPSGANVLTF. V is TRBV28 and J is TRBJ2-6, with 8 bases matching TRBD1. The CDR3 runs to 20 residues. Germline trimming cut 2 bases from V and 1 base from J; bases unmatched to any gene: 13. The germline gives CDR1 MDHEN, CDR2 SYDVKM.

This chain uses TRBV6-4 with TRBJ2-6; no reliable D call. Trimming removed 7 bases from V and 0 bases from J, with 7 bases in between. The CDR3 length is 14 residues. The germline V gene encodes CDR1 MRHNA and CDR2 SNTAGT. The CDR3 spells CASKVSSGANVLTF. DNA of the CDR3: TGTGCCAGCAAGGTCTCCTCTGGGGCCAACGTCCTGACTTTC.

Concerning this clonotype: The junction differs from germline at one of its ends, possibly a read error. The genes are TRBV7-7 and TRBJ2-1, with D hard to call. Germline V gene data show CDR1 as SSHAT and CDR2 as FNYEAQ (reference sequence). The CDR3 runs to 14 residues. CDR3 residues: CASSLDTNDNEQFF. The CDR3 bases are TGTGCTAGCAGCTTAGATACGAACGACAATGAGCAGTTCTTC.

CDR3 in amino acids: CASSARAGDQETQYF. For the CDR3, the DNA is TGTGCCAGCAGCGCCCGGGCGGGGGACCAAGAGACCCAGTACTTC. This chain uses TRBV14 with TRBJ2-5, with 7 positions matching TRBD2. The CDR3 is 15 residues long. Trimming removed 5 bases from V and 0 bases from J; junction bases left unmatched: 6. Germline CDR1 SGHDN, CDR2 FVKESK. Based on the CDR3 plus reference TRBV14 and TRBJ2-5, the full variable domain is EAGVTQFPSHSVIEKGQTVTLRCDPISGHDNLYWYRRVMGKEIKFLLHFVKESKQDESGMPNNRFLAERTGGTYSTLKVQPAELEDSGVYFCASSARAGDQETQYFGPGTRLLVL.

The chain couples TRBV6-6 to TRBJ2-7; D could derive from TRBD1 or TRBD2 (6 bases each). Germline-derived CDR1 and CDR2 are MNHNY and SVGAGI (reference sequence). V was shortened by 11 bases and J by 6 bases, with 14 bases between the two germline ends. CDR3 length equals 11 residues. The CDR3 sequence is CASRGAAEQYF. As DNA, the CDR3 is TGTGCCTCGAGGGGGGCTGCCGAGCAGTACTTC.

CDR3 sequence reads: CASRVGPLDTEAFF. The CDR3 region has the DNA TGTGCCAGCAGAGTCGGACCCTTGGACACTGAAGCTTTCTTT. The chain links TRBV2 to TRBJ1-1; D remains ambiguous. Trimming cost V 6 bases and J 3 bases, with 14 bases left between them. Germline CDR1 SNHLY, CDR2 FYNNEI. CDR3 length: 14 amino acids. The whole variable domain, remainder taken from reference TRBV2 and TRBJ1-1, is EPEVTQTPSHQVTQMGQEVILRCVPISNHLYFYWYRQILGQKVEFLVSFYNNEISEKSEIFDDQFSVERPDGSNFTLKIRSTKLEDSAMYFCASRVGPLDTEAFFGQGTRLTVV.

Comment on this clonotype: A read error may account for a junction end that differs from germline. The CDR3 bases are TGTGCCAGCGGCTCCGGGGAACCACTCTACTTT. This encodes CASGSGEPLYF. The chain has TRBV11-2 and TRBJ1-6, with D unclear. The germline V gene has CDR1 SGHAT and CDR2 FQNNGV. The CDR3 is 11 amino acids.